Sequencing of this T cell receptor beta chain was carried out in a study of cytomegalovirus exposure and HLA in healthy donors. Regarding the study as a whole: While the bulk of TCR sequences proved rare, some public TCRs turned up in many donors.

With 60 Vbeta and 13 Jbeta primers, the PCR was carried out. Sequenced by immunoSEQ multiplex PCR; TCRdb stores in-frame clones only, minus some. This repertoire shows some 100,000 clones, roughly 67% found once; its top ten account for approximately 8.4%. As for this clone: Antigen: not known.

Germline V gene data show CDR1 as MGHDK and CDR2 as SYGVNS. This CDR3 is built from 16 residues. V was cut by 1 base and J by 1 base, with 11 bases left in between. The sequence came from a man aged 35 to 55 in good health and CMV-seronegative. The gene calls are TRBV25-1 and TRBJ1-5; D might be TRBD1 (6 bases). Sequences were obtained from PBMCs. CDR3 nucleotide sequence: TGTGCCAGCAGTGAATCTGGAAGGGGGAGCAATCAGCCCCAGCATTTT. The encoded protein is CASSESGRGSNQPQHF.